This T cell receptor (beta chain) was sequenced for a study of T cell responses to AZD1222 COVID-19 vaccine. The CDR3 is made up of 15 amino acids. From germline, CDR1 is MNHEY and CDR2 SVGEGT. V lost 2 bases to trimming and J lost 4 bases; unmatched junction nucleotides: 4. Clones were read by immunoSEQ multiplex PCR, and TCRdb kept only the in-frame ones, dropping some. The table records roughly 150,000 clones, around 85% of them present only once. Specimen: peripheral blood, collected 28 days after the second AZD1222 dose. The chain links TRBV6-2 or TRBV6-3 to TRBJ2-3; 9 bases agree with TRBD2. The clonotype was recovered from an adult who received the AZD1222 COVID-19 vaccine. The CDR3 reads CASSYGGGASDTQYF. The CDR3, as DNA: TGTGCCAGCAGTTACGGCGGGGGGGCCTCAGATACGCAGTATTTT.